Included here is one T cell receptor (beta chain) sequence, with context. Its antigen is undetermined. Amplification of TCR beta CDR3 regions was performed using RNA transcripts as template. In the first-round RT-PCR of the TCR CDR3, the HTBI primer set was used. TCRdb ran MiXCR on the multiplex PCR reads and lists one entry per CDR3 protein. The repertoire holds 150,000 or so distinct CDR3 sequences, with around 20% as singletons. Hyperthyroidism had been newly diagnosed in patients aged 18 to 65, and its duration was under 2 months. Lactation, pregnancy, other autoimmune disease or uncontrolled infection excluded patients. These data come from a study of T cells in Graves' hyperthyroidism and ophthalmopathy. The overall study: Prior to any treatment, at the point of initial diagnosis, peripheral blood was collected.

Study findings and constraints: Separating ophthalmopathy from stable hyperthyroidism was achieved by a 13 V-J model.

This CDR3 comprises 15 residues. CDR1 and CDR2 (germline): MDHEN, SYDVKM. Trimming cost V 9 bases and J 0 bases, with 15 bases left between them. The clonotype was recovered from a woman aged 50 to 60 with Graves' hyperthyroidism that later progressed to Graves' ophthalmopathy. Sequencing was carried out using blood. V and J are TRBV28 and TRBJ1-5; no clear D gene. Written as DNA, the CDR3 is TGTGCCAGTGGGTATATGGACTATAGCAATCAGCCCCAGCATTTT. Its protein is CASGYMDYSNQPQHF. The variable domain in full, with the rest retrieved from reference TRBV28 and TRBJ1-5, is DVKVTQSSRYLVKRTGEKVFLECVQDMDHENMFWYRQDPGLGLRLIYFSYDVKMKEKGDIPEGYSVSREKKERFSLILESASTNQTSMYLCASGYMDYSNQPQHFGDGTRLSIL.